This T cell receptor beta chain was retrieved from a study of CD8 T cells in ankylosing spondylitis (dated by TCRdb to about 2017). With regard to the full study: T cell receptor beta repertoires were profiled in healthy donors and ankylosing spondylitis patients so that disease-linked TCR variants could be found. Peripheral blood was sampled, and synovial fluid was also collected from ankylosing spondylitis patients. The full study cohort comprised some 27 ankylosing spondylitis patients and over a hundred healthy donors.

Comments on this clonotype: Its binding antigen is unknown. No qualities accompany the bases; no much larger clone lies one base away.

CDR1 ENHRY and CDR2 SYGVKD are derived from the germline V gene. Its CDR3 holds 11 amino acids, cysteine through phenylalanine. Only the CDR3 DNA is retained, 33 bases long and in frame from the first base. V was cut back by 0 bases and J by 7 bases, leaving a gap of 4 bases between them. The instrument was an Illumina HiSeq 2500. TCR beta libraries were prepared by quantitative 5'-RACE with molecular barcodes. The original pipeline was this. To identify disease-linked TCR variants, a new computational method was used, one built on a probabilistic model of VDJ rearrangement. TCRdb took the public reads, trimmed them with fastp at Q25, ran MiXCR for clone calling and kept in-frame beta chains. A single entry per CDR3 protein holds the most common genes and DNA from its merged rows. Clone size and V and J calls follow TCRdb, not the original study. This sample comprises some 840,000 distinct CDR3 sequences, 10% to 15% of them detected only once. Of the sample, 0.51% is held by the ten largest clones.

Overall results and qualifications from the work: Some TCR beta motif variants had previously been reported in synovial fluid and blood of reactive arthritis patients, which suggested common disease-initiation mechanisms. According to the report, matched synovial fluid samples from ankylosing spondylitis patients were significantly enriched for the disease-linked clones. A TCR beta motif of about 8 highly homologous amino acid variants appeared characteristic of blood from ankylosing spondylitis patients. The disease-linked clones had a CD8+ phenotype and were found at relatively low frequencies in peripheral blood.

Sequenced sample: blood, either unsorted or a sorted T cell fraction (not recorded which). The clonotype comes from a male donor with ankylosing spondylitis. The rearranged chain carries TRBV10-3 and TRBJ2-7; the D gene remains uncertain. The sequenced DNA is TGTGCCATCAGTGAGTCATGGGAGCAGTACTTC. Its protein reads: CAISESWEQYF.